What follows are 16 T cell receptor beta chains derived from one specimen sequenced in a study of shared clonotypes between healthy human individuals. TCRdb's table, derived via immunoSEQ multiplex PCR, lists solely in-frame clones and lacks some. The table lists about 980,000 clones, about three quarters of them singletons. Sequencing was done on a sample of memory CD4+ T cells sorted from blood. Noted subset: CD45RA-negative fraction. All receptors derive from a man aged 18-30 years in good health.

The chain links TRBV6-5 to TRBJ2-4; D gene unclear. Trimming removed 4 bases at V and 0 bases at J, with 7 bases between. CDR3 size: 14 residues. Germline CDR1 reads MNHEY; CDR2 reads SVGAGI. This CDR3 reads CASSLGLAKNIQYF. In nucleotides, the CDR3 is TGTGCCAGCAGTTTGGGGTTAGCCAAAAACATTCAGTACTTC.

The chain carries TRBV5-1 and TRBJ2-3; 7 bases fit TRBD1. The CDR3 covers 16 residues. In germline, CDR1 is SGHRS, CDR2 YFSETQ. The junction had 11 bases not matched to a gene; V was cut back by 5 bases and J by 2 bases. The CDR3 reads CASSSLRGQLTDTQYF. CDR3 in DNA: TGCGCCAGCAGTTCCCTAAGGGGGCAGCTCACAGATACGCAGTATTTT.

The V and J genes are TRBV29-1 and TRBJ2-5, with 8 bases matching TRBD1. The CDR3 totals 14 residues. CDR1 is SQVTM and CDR2 is ANQGSEA in the germline V gene. Unmatched junction bases numbered 8, after V lost 6 bases and J lost 2 bases. CDR3 in amino acids: CSVDRTGMQETQYF. The CDR3 DNA is TGCAGCGTAGATCGGACAGGGATGCAAGAGACCCAGTACTTC.

This chain links TRBV11-2 with TRBJ1-4; tentatively, D is TRBD1 (5 bases). Trimming stripped 3 bases from V and 5 bases from J, with 13 bases between. The CDR3 covers 15 residues. Germline V lookup: CDR1 SGHAT, CDR2 FQNNGV. The chain's CDR3 is CASSLAGGKNEKLFF. In DNA form, the CDR3 reads TGTGCCAGCAGCTTGGCCGGGGGTAAAAATGAAAAACTGTTTTTT.

This clone was picked up a small number of times. The chain has TRBV19 and TRBJ1-2; D call uncertain. Trimming stripped 5 bases from V and 4 bases from J, with 20 bases between. The V gene's germline CDR1 is LNHDA and CDR2 SQIVND (reference sequence). The CDR3 extends over 16 amino acids. This CDR3 reads CASSPYSGFLSYGYTF. The CDR3 region has the DNA TGTGCCAGTAGTCCTTATTCAGGTTTCTTGTCCTATGGCTACACCTTC.

The rearrangement uses TRBV18 and TRBJ2-7; D unclear. Germline V lookup: CDR1 KGHSH, CDR2 LQKENI. The CDR3 consists of 13 residues. V dropped 2 bases and J dropped 4 bases, with 9 bases sitting between them. As DNA, the CDR3 is TGTGCCAGCTCACCAGACCAAAATTACGAGCAGTACTTC. It encodes CASSPDQNYEQYF.

This sequence joins TRBV7-2 and TRBJ2-7, with TRBD2 identical over 11 bases. The trim removed 3 bases at V and 5 bases at J, leaving 6 bases unmatched. This CDR3 contains 15 residues. The germline CDR1 and CDR2 sequences are SGHTA and FQGNSA. The CDR3 region is CASSFIAGGINEQYF. The CDR3 DNA follows: TGTGCCAGCAGCTTCATAGCGGGAGGGATCAACGAGCAGTACTTC.

CDR3 amino acids: CAISTDRGTDTQYF. As DNA, the CDR3 is TGTGCCATCAGTACGGACAGGGGCACAGATACGCAGTATTTT. J is TRBJ2-3 and V is TRBV10-3, with TRBD1 identical over 8 bases. Germline trimming cut 5 bases from V and 1 base from J; bases unmatched to any gene: 2. CDR1 is ENHRY, CDR2 SYGVKD, per germline. The CDR3 totals 14 residues.

The chain is built from TRBV2 and TRBJ2-3, with 11 positions matching TRBD2. The CDR3 has 15 amino acids. The V segment lost 7 bases and the J segment 3 bases; nucleotides outside the gene matches: 6. Germline V gene sequence: CDR1 SNHLY, CDR2 FYNNEI. The CDR3 nucleotides are TGTGCCAGCACCCCTAGCGGGGGGAGGACAGATACGCAGTATTTT. Its protein is CASTPSGGRTDTQYF.

On this clone: Other DNA sequences within the sample encode an identical CDR3. This chain joins TRBV5-1 and TRBJ2-3; 10 bases agree with TRBD2. The CDR3 sequence is 16 residues long. V lost 4 bases, J lost 0 bases, and 5 bases stayed unmatched. CDR1 is SGHRS and CDR2 is YFSETQ in the germline V gene. In nucleotides, the CDR3 is TGCGCCAGCAGCCCATGGACTAGCGGAAGCACAGATACGCAGTATTTT. Translated: CASSPWTSGSTDTQYF.

This clone was recorded once. V and J are TRBV7-9 and TRBJ1-6; D gene ambiguous. Germline loops: CDR1 SEHNR, CDR2 FQNEAQ (reference sequence). With 4 bases removed from V and 10 bases from J, the gap between germline ends came to 11 bases. CDR3 length: 13 amino acids. Written as DNA, the CDR3 is TGTGCCAGCAGCTCCGGCTGGGGATCACCCCTCCACTTT. Protein: CASSSGWGSPLHF. The whole variable domain, filled in from reference TRBV7-9 and TRBJ1-6, reads DTGVSQNPRHKITKRGQNVTFRCDPISEHNRLYWYRQTLGQGPEFLTYFQNEAQLEKSRLLSDRFSAERPKGSFSTLEIQRTEQGDSAMYLCASSSGWGSPLHFGNGTRLTVT.

The genes are TRBV18 and TRBJ2-7, with a possible D match to TRBD2 (6 bases). The CDR3 loop spans 13 amino acids. The V gene's germline CDR1 is KGHSH and CDR2 LQKENI. V dropped 1 base and J dropped 6 bases, with 10 bases sitting between them. Written as DNA, the CDR3 is TGTGCCAGCTCACCACGCGTGGGAGGCGAGCAGTACTTC. Encoded protein: CASSPRVGGEQYF.

Note on this clone: The junction does not match germline at one end; this may be a read error. V is TRBV7-7 and J is TRBJ2-1, with D tentatively TRBD2 (5 bases). Germline CDR1 is SSHAT and CDR2 is FNYEAQ (reference sequence). There are 14 residues in the CDR3. Written as DNA, the CDR3 is TGTGCTAGCAGCTCCGGGATTCACTACAATGAGCAGTTCTTC. This encodes CASSSGIHYNEQFF.

The chain has TRBV6-5 and TRBJ2-7; D tentatively fits TRBD1 or TRBD2 (5 bases each). The CDR3 runs 15 residues. V lost 0 bases and J 5 bases, leaving 14 bases between the germline ends. Germline-derived CDR1 and CDR2 are MNHEY and SVGAGI. CDR3 sequence: CASSYSASRGHEQYF. The CDR3 nucleotides read TGTGCCAGCAGTTACTCTGCTTCGAGGGGCCACGAGCAGTACTTC.

V is TRBV9 and J is TRBJ2-1; possible D gene TRBD2, 5 bases. Deletions cut 3 bases from V and 5 bases from J, with 12 bases between. This CDR3 is 14 amino acids long. The germline V gene has CDR1 SGDLS and CDR2 YYNGEE. CDR3 nucleotides: TGTGCCAGCAGCGGTTTCGAGCGGAACAATGAGCAGTTCTTC. Encoded protein: CASSGFERNNEQFF. The full variable domain, in which reference TRBV9 and TRBJ2-1 provide the parts outside the CDR3, is DSGVTQTPKHLITATGQRVTLRCSPRSGDLSVYWYQQSLDQGLQFLIQYYNGEERAKGNILERFSAQQFPDLHSELNLSSLELGDSALYFCASSGFERNNEQFFGPGTRLTVL.

This sequence joins TRBV6-1 and TRBJ2-4; TRBD1 aligns across 8 bases. V lost 8 bases to trimming and J lost 5 bases; unmatched junction nucleotides: 5. The CDR3 spans 13 residues. CDR1 is MNHNS and CDR2 is SASEGT in the germline V gene. As DNA, the CDR3 is TGTGCCAGCGGGTTGACAGGGGAAAACATTCAGTACTTC. Amino acids: CASGLTGENIQYF.